Each of the 12 T cell receptor beta chains below was sequenced from the same sample in a study of low-dose radiotherapy and immunotherapy resistance in tumors. Primers targeting TRAV and TRBV primed first-strand cDNA, covering alpha and beta chains. With a V-primer adapter and a constant-region primer, TCRs were amplified for roughly 20 PCR cycles. In TCRdb, the reads were re-called with MiXCR into one record per CDR3 protein. The sample holds 10,000 to 15,000 distinct CDR3 sequences, more than 50% seen once. The origin of the receptors is a human donor with advanced metastatic prostate, ovarian, gallbladder or colorectal cancer (not recorded which). This table probably holds off-target reads from a library built for another chain.

This clonotype appeared a few times. The chain links TRBV6-4 to TRBJ2-1; 8 bases match TRBD2. The V gene end was trimmed by 5 bases and the J gene end by 0 bases; junction bases not matched to a gene: 3. Germline loops: CDR1 MRHNA, CDR2 SNTAGT. CDR3 length: 15 amino acids. The CDR3, as DNA: TGTGCCAGCAGTCAGCGGGAGCACTCCTACAATGAGCAGTTCTTC. Encoded protein: CASSQREHSYNEQFF.

Only a few counts were recorded for this clonotype. This rearrangement joins TRBV11-2 to TRBJ1-1; no definite D call. Trimming took off 1 base at V and 1 base at J, with 10 bases between the two ends. Germline V CDR1 and CDR2: SGHAT, FQNNGV. The CDR3 sequence is 15 residues long. CDR3 in amino acids: CASSLGGYKNTEAFF. CDR3 bases: TGTGCCAGCAGCTTAGGCGGCTACAAGAACACTGAAGCTTTCTTT.

V and J are TRBV7-9 and TRBJ2-2; 7 bases line up with TRBD1. Germline CDR1 reads SEHNR; CDR2 reads FQNEAQ (reference sequence). The CDR3 is made up of 17 amino acids. J gave up 0 bases and V 5 bases, and 9 bases lay outside the gene matches. DNA for the CDR3: TGTGCCAGCAGCCCTACCAGGGGGACAACGAACACCGGGGAGCTGTTTTTT. Its translation is CASSPTRGTTNTGELFF. Together with reference TRBV7-9 and TRBJ2-2, the CDR3 gives the full variable domain: DTGVSQNPRHKITKRGQNVTFRCDPISEHNRLYWYRQTLGQGPEFLTYFQNEAQLEKSRLLSDRFSAERPKGSFSTLEIQRTEQGDSAMYLCASSPTRGTTNTGELFFGEGSRLTVL.

This clonotype turned up a few times. The J gene is TRBJ2-2, the V gene TRBV29-1; no reliable D call. Germline CDR1 and CDR2: SQVTM and ANQGSEA. The CDR3 is made up of 13 amino acids. In nucleotides, the CDR3 is TGCAGTATTAAAGACTCGAACACCGGGGAGCTGTTTTTT. This encodes CSIKDSNTGELFF.

The V gene is TRBV6-2 or TRBV6-3, the J gene TRBJ2-7; D is possibly TRBD1 (6 bases). Germline V gene sequence: CDR1 MNHEY, CDR2 SVGEGT. The CDR3 is made up of 14 amino acids. Trimming removed 2 bases from V and 6 bases from J, with 14 bases in between. The CDR3: CASSYSIGGREQYF. The CDR3 bases are TGTGCCAGCAGTTACAGCATAGGGGGTCGCGAGCAGTACTTC.

V and J are TRBV6-2 or TRBV6-3 and TRBJ2-5; a weak D match, TRBD2 (6 bases). The CDR3 runs 13 residues. In germline, CDR1 is MNHEY, CDR2 SVGEGT. The V end was cut by 6 bases, the J end by 5 bases, with 13 bases between. The CDR3 nucleotides are TGTGCCAGCAGCCCAGGAGGGGTGGAGACCCAGTACTTC. Its translation: CASSPGGVETQYF.

The V call is TRBV2, the J call TRBJ2-7, with D unclear. CDR1 is SNHLY, CDR2 FYNNEI, per germline. The CDR3 runs to 12 residues. With 8 bases removed from V and 3 bases from J, the gap between germline ends came to 11 bases. The CDR3 protein is CASALWGYEQYF. DNA of the CDR3: TGTGCCAGCGCCTTATGGGGCTACGAGCAGTACTTC.

This clonotype was seen a handful of times. The V and J genes are TRBV6-5 and TRBJ2-5, with D possibly matching TRBD2 (5 bases). The CDR3 spans 13 residues. Trimming took off 8 bases at V and 5 bases at J, with 15 bases between the two ends. In germline, CDR1 is MNHEY, CDR2 SVGAGI. CDR3: CASRPVGEETQYF. The CDR3, as DNA: TGTGCCAGCCGCCCGGTGGGAGAGGAGACCCAGTACTTC.

This clonotype appeared a few times. The chain carries TRBV29-1 and TRBJ2-1; no clear D gene. This CDR3 is 12 amino acids long. Germline values: CDR1 SQVTM, CDR2 ANQGSEA. Trimming removed 5 bases at V and 12 bases at J, with 17 bases between. As DNA, the CDR3 is TGCAGCGTTAGGCAGGACGCGCGAGGGCAGTTCTTC. It yields the protein CSVRQDARGQFF.

V usage is TRBV26 and J usage is TRBJ2-1; no check of the table's D call, TRBD1, against the DNA was made. TRBV26 is a listed pseudogene. The CDR3 runs 16 residues. The CDR3 nucleotides read TGTGCCAGCATCGAACCTGGACAGAACCTCTACAATGAGCAGTTCTTC. This encodes CASIEPGQNLYNEQFF.

This clonotype was observed a handful of times. This chain joins TRBV7-2 and TRBJ2-5; 8 bases agree with TRBD1. The CDR3 loop spans 15 amino acids. Germline V gene lookup returns CDR1 SGHTA and CDR2 FQGNSA. Losses at the gene ends were 3 bases for V and 4 bases for J; bases not matched to a gene: 7. The CDR3 loop reads CASSFVGQGSETQYF. DNA for the CDR3: TGTGCCAGCAGCTTCGTAGGACAGGGCTCAGAGACCCAGTACTTC.

By sample fraction, this clonotype is medium-sized. The rearrangement joins TRBV4-3 to TRBJ1-1; D is unclear. The length of the CDR3 is 14 residues. Per germline, CDR1 LGHNA and CDR2 YSLEER. V was clipped by 3 bases and J by 4 bases, with 12 bases between them. CDR3 region: CASSQAVGFTEAFF. CDR3 in DNA: TGCGCCAGCAGCCAGGCCGTGGGGTTCACTGAAGCTTTCTTT.